The clone carrying this T cell receptor beta chain was seen many times. Its target is unknown. This CDR3 spans 14 amino acids. V lost 0 bases, J lost 2 bases, and 8 bases lay in between. Germline CDR1 reads SGHTA; CDR2 reads FQGNSA. TCRdb reprocessed the RT-PCR reads with MiXCR, giving one entry per CDR3 protein. There are 500,000 to 750,000 distinct CDR3 sequences in the sample; 14% occur only once, and more than 9.5% lies in the top ten. The data were taken from a study of response to subunit inactivated influenza vaccine. Study observations and caveats: Authors proposed each seasonal influenza vaccination draws in few new T cells.

The sequenced sample was PBMCs from blood, obtained 11 to 12 days after vaccination. This receptor was obtained from a man aged 50-60 years who received an inactivated influenza vaccine. The gene calls are TRBV7-2 and TRBJ2-7; possibly TRBD2 for D (5 bases). In DNA, the CDR3 is TGTGCCAGCAGCTTAGCGAGAGGGCCCTACGAGCAGTACTTC. Translation gives CASSLARGPYEQYF.